These T cell receptor beta chains were read from a single sample in a study of blood T cell repertoires in COVID-19. Clones were sequenced by immunoSEQ multiplex PCR, and TCRdb holds only the in-frame ones, with some missing. The sample contains more than 300,000 clones, about 87% of which appear only once. What was sequenced was peripheral blood. The receptors shown here come from a woman aged 25 to 45 with COVID-19, enrolled during active disease. CDR3s include the opening cysteine and the closing phenylalanine or tryptophan. The order of the fields is D gene, V gene, J gene, clone size, CDR3 length, CDR3 protein, CDR3 DNA. D genes are given only for firm matches. Not all rows give a size; the values are once, few, many and, for expanded clones, a class.

-	TRBV15	TRBJ2-1	-	17	CATSPTRIAVGTNEQFF	TGTGCCACCAGTCCTACCCGAATAGCGGTGGGGACCAATGAGCAGTTCTTC
-	TRBV5-6	TRBJ1-2	-	12	CASSFKPPADTF	TGTGCCAGCAGCTTTAAGCCACCGGCGGACACCTTC
TRBD1	TRBV27	TRBJ1-1	-	16	CASSLLGQGVNTEAFF	TGTGCCAGCAGTTTATTAGGACAGGGTGTGAACACTGAAGCTTTCTTT
-	TRBV28	TRBJ1-1	-	11	CASTTATEAFF	TGTGCCAGCACCACAGCCACTGAAGCTTTCTTT
-	TRBV2	TRBJ1-4	-	12	CASSRVVEKLFF	TGTGCCAGCAGCAGGGTAGTTGAAAAACTGTTTTTT
-	TRBV29-1	TRBJ1-1	-	12	CSVARGNTEAFF	TGCAGCGTTGCAAGGGGGAACACTGAAGCTTTCTTT
-	TRBV6-5	TRBJ1-4	few	14	CASSPFGTSRKLFF	TGTGCCAGCAGTCCGTTCGGAACTAGTAGAAAACTGTTTTTT
TRBD1	TRBV7-2	TRBJ1-3	-	14	CASSLQGAGNTIYF	TGTGCCAGCAGCCTCCAGGGGGCTGGAAACACCATATATTTT
TRBD1	TRBV5-1	TRBJ2-5	-	14	CASSFGDSQETQYF	TGCGCCAGCAGCTTTGGGGACAGCCAAGAGACCCAGTACTTC
-	TRBV7-9	TRBJ1-3	once	17	CASSLISDPALGNTIYF	TGTGCCAGCAGCTTAATTAGCGACCCAGCACTTGGAAACACCATATATTTT
-	TRBV28	TRBJ1-1	-	15	CASSPSGVVNTEAFF	TGTGCCAGCAGCCCGTCCGGAGTGGTGAACACTGAAGCTTTCTTT
-	TRBV18	TRBJ2-7	once	14	CASSPFSVSYEQYF	TGTGCCAGCTCACCATTTAGCGTCTCCTACGAGCAGTACTTC
-	TRBV6-2/TRBV6-3	TRBJ2-7	-	15	CASSYSATGAYEQYF	TGTGCCAGCAGTTACTCGGCGACGGGAGCCTACGAGCAGTACTTC
-	TRBV18	TRBJ1-1	-	15	CASSPYEGVTAEAFF	TGTGCCAGCTCACCTTACGAGGGCGTAACAGCTGAAGCTTTCTTT
TRBD1	TRBV19	TRBJ1-1	-	15	CASSAYRGRGTEAFF	TGTGCCAGTAGTGCTTACAGGGGGCGCGGGACTGAAGCTTTCTTT
-	TRBV9	TRBJ2-2	-	14	CASSLLTNTGELFF	TGTGCCAGCAGCCTGCTAACGAACACCGGGGAGCTGTTTTTT
-	TRBV29-1	TRBJ1-2	-	11	CSVEGGDGYTF	TGCAGCGTTGAGGGCGGGGATGGCTACACCTTC
-	TRBV15	TRBJ1-1	-	14	CATSNRAMNTEAFF	TGTGCCACCAGCAACAGGGCCATGAACACTGAAGCTTTCTTT
TRBD2	TRBV4-1	TRBJ2-3	-	16	CASSQVRAGSTDTQYF	TGCGCCAGCAGCCAAGTTAGAGCGGGGAGCACAGATACGCAGTATTTT
-	TRBV7-9	TRBJ2-2	-	14	CASSLVGGTGELFF	TGTGCCAGCAGCTTAGTAGGGGGCACCGGGGAGCTGTTTTTT
-	TRBV2	TRBJ1-1	-	10	CASRTVRAFF	TGTGCCAGCAGGACAGTGAGAGCTTTCTTT
-	TRBV2	TRBJ1-2	-	13	CASKEQTNYGYTF	TGTGCCAGCAAAGAACAGACAAACTATGGCTACACCTTC
-	TRBV19	TRBJ2-3	-	12	CASSIGVKTQYF	TGTGCCAGTAGTATAGGAGTAAAGACGCAGTATTTT
TRBD1	TRBV4-2	TRBJ1-2	-	18	CASSPDPRDRRRDYGYTF	TGTGCCAGCAGCCCAGACCCGCGGGACAGGCGAAGGGACTATGGCTACACCTTC
-	TRBV5-1	TRBJ1-2	-	14	CASSLEQGTYGYTF	TGCGCCAGCAGCTTGGAACAGGGCACATATGGCTACACCTTC
TRBD1	TRBV19	TRBJ1-1	once	15	CASSLGQGTFTEAFF	TGTGCCAGTAGTTTAGGACAGGGAACCTTTACTGAAGCTTTCTTT
TRBD1	TRBV19	TRBJ1-5	-	13	CASRDRGNQPQHF	TGTGCCAGTAGGGACAGGGGTAATCAGCCCCAGCATTTT